Listed below are T cell receptor beta chains from one sample, sequenced in a study of cytomegalovirus exposure and HLA in healthy donors. The repertoire was sequenced with immunoSEQ multiplex PCR; TCRdb's copy has only in-frame clones and lacks some. The sample has roughly 180,000 clones, about 9.4% seen once. Sequenced: PBMCs. These receptors all come from a woman younger than 45 in good health and CMV-seropositive. Both conserved end residues are trimmed from each CDR3. Not every row has a clone size; where given, it reads once, few, many or a size class.

V,size,CDR3
TRBV11-1,.,ASSVERYEQY
TRBV5-8,few,ASSLTGGITEAF
TRBV5-1,few,ASSLAAGGSGQY
TRBV11-2,.,ASRVVAGLGTDTQY
TRBV4-1,.,ASSQETGPGAWRDTIY
TRBV6-6,few,ASSYTSGQSYGYT
TRBV10-3,.,AISESRAGGYNEQF
TRBV19,.,ASSIRQGEGLKTQY
TRBV7-7,few,ASSSGLNYEQY
TRBV27,few,ASSARPTYEQY
TRBV9,few,ASSDPRKTSYNYNEQF
TRBV10-2,.,ASGGPDSRYATNEKLF
TRBV5-1,few,ASGTGTSGRGETQY
TRBV4-2,.,ASSQLLAGGTNAPDTQY
TRBV13,few,ASSSVLAGGPYNEQF
TRBV29-1,.,SVARDYNEQF
TRBV5-1,.,ASSDQVRTGGWDIQY
TRBV4-2,.,ASSHRVAGVGETQY
TRBV4-1,.,ASSLTSGPYNEQF
TRBV6-5,few,ASSYDREGTQY
TRBV12-5,.,ASGPDRDQPQH
TRBV19,.,ASNIGGTEAF
TRBV5-1,few,ASSSEASTDTQY
TRBV9,.,ASSPTTSGNTIY
TRBV7-8,.,ASSLVAGRTYEQY
TRBV7-6,few,ASSSGAGGTYNEQF
TRBV5-1,few,ASSLEGWVEEQY
TRBV11-2,few,ASSSPGESLRTDTQY
TRBV7-7,few,ASSPDRERAGELF
TRBV29-1,.,SVEVWTGCGYT
TRBV6-5,few,ASSKLTVDGYT
TRBV4-1,few,ASSQRQATSYEQY
TRBV5-1,many,ASSLGTGAGATEAF
TRBV5-6,.,ASSLGPGQLTNQPQH
TRBV5-1,few,ASSFISRLSYEQY
TRBV4-1,few,ASSPRQGEEGESNQPQH
TRBV21-1,.,ASTGEDRGWQDTQY
TRBV30,.,AWSVLAGGGEQY
TRBV19,few,ASATEGLAVNTGELF
TRBV10-1,.,ASSLGGVGNQPQH
TRBV5-1,few,ASSLGQGSYEQY
TRBV19,.,ATSQLAGGVADTQY
TRBV4-1,few,ASTSGDTQY
TRBV5-1,.,ASSRERQANTEAF
TRBV5-4,few,ASSLAPTGSQPQH
TRBV5-8,few,ASSYSGSLYNEQF
TRBV30,.,AWSTTQPKAF
TRBV19,.,ATHNYGYT
TRBV30,few,ALKGRQGPNSPLH
TRBV7-3,.,ASSLSTSSGELF
TRBV4-2,.,ASSQVRLSYEQY
TRBV7-9,.,ASSLGQGSEKLF
TRBV11-2,.,ASSFGPDTQY
TRBV15,.,ATSRSGYSYNEQF
TRBV30,few,AWRETGLHGYT
TRBV4-1,few,ASSQVASGTYEQY
TRBV7-9,few,ASSLVVGPNTGELF
TRBV6-1,.,ASRDSLNQPQH
TRBV7-3,.,ASSPARIGSDTQY